This TCR beta chain was documented in a study of T cell responses to AZD1222 COVID-19 vaccine. Some clones are missing from TCRdb's copy, which holds only in-frame ones; the method was immunoSEQ multiplex PCR. The table includes 120,000 or so clones, around 91% detected once. In its sample, this clone was seen a few times. What it recognizes is unknown. Study-level results: Of spike-specific TCRs, nearly half reportedly target regions left unmutated in variants. Among the donors, most were white British and more were female, and clonal diversity was possibly underestimated.

Here the sequenced sample was peripheral blood, taken on day 0 of MenACWY control vaccination. This clonotype originated in an adult in good health.

The CDR3 spells CASSSIDRGTTEAFF. The CDR3 DNA reads as TGTGCCAGCAGTTCCATCGACAGGGGGACCACTGAAGCTTTCTTT. This chain connects TRBV6-2 or TRBV6-3 to TRBJ1-1, with 9 bases aligning to TRBD1. From germline, CDR1 is MNHEY and CDR2 SVGEGT. CDR3 length: 15 amino acids. With 4 bases clipped from V and 4 bases from J, the junction kept 7 bases outside the gene matches.